This note documents a single TCR beta chain sequence. Antigen unknown. TCRdb's copy holds only in-frame clones and misses some; the assay was immunoSEQ multiplex PCR. The data hold around 39,000 clones, with more than 85% observed a single time. This specimen comes from a study of graft-versus-host responses after intestinal transplantation. The overall study: Recipients were all induced with anti-thymocyte globulin, then given tacrolimus and steroids for 3 to 4 years. Study-level results: Peak circulating GvH clone levels tracked with early post-transplant HvG declines. Across patients carrying graft-donor T cell macrochimerism, allografts held high graft-versus-host to host-versus-graft clonal ratios.

There are 13 residues in the CDR3. The germline V gene has CDR1 LNHDA and CDR2 SQIVND (reference sequence). V lost 5 bases to trimming and J lost 1 base, with 9 bases between them. The chain recombines TRBV19 with TRBJ2-7; unclear D gene. The sequences come from PBMCs, collected 734 days after intestinal transplantation. The TCR comes from a human patient who received an intestinal transplant, so some T cells may come from the graft donor. CDR3 protein: CASSRDLSYEQYF. The CDR3 DNA reads as TGTGCCAGTAGTCGCGACCTATCCTACGAGCAGTACTTC.